This T cell receptor (beta chain) was identified during a study of T cell responses to AZD1222 COVID-19 vaccine. General observations from the study: Researchers report vaccine-associated CD4 TCRs spanning spike, with dominance at 160-218 and 743-854.

Second-dose recipients at about 4 or about 12 weeks were treated as one pooled group. Measured with immunoSEQ multiplex PCR; TCRdb has only the in-frame clones, and not every one. The data show 140,000 or so clones, roughly 93% seen once. This CDR3 comprises 14 residues. A remark on this clone: Its antigen remains unknown.

The input for sequencing was peripheral blood, taken 28 days after the second AZD1222 dose. V usage is TRBV21-1 and J usage is TRBJ1-2. TRBV21-1 is shown as a pseudogene. The receptor was isolated from an adult who received the AZD1222 COVID-19 vaccine. The DNA for the CDR3 is TGTGCCAGCAGCACTAGGGACGGATACTATGGCTACACCTTC. It codes for CASSTRDGYYGYTF.